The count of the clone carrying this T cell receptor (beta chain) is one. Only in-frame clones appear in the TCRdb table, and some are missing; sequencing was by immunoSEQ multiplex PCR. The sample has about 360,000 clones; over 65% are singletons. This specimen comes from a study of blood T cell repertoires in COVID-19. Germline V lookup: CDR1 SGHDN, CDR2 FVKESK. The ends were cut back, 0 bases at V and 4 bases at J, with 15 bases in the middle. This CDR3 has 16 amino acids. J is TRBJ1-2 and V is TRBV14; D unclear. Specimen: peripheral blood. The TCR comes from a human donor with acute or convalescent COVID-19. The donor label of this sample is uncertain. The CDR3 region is CASSQEAGPRSYGYTF. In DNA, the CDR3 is TGTGCCAGCAGCCAAGAAGCGGGCCCCCGGTCCTATGGCTACACCTTC.